Given below is one T cell receptor beta chain in context. Its cognate antigen is unknown. The CDR3 consists of 16 residues. V shed 4 bases and J 2 bases; nucleotides not matched to a gene: 5. Per germline, CDR1 SGHTA and CDR2 FQGNSA. TCRdb re-analysed the reads in MiXCR, keeping a single row per CDR3 protein. The table records a few hundred thousand distinct CDR3 sequences, 35% to 50% of them present only once. The record originates from a study of T cell repertoires in cytomegalovirus infection. About the research overall: Indicated by public TCR beta signatures were CMV infection and matching HLA type.

The TCR sequence derives from a human donor in good health (CMV status not recorded). Some clones in this sample may be carry-over from other donors' samples. The material sequenced was cultured PBMCs, taken from culture after CMV antigen stimulation. This chain joins TRBV7-2 and TRBJ2-1; 10 positions agree with TRBD2. The CDR3 DNA is TGTGCCAGCAGCTGGATGAGCGGGGGGGCCTACAATGAGCAGTTCTTC. Protein product: CASSWMSGGAYNEQFF.